A single sample is the source of the 3 T cell receptor beta chains below, sequenced in a study of blood T cell repertoires in COVID-19. Libraries were prepared by immunoSEQ multiplex PCR; TCRdb keeps only in-frame clonotypes and omits some of them. The sample shows over 150,000 clones, 83% of them seen only once. The specimen was peripheral blood. All receptors derive from an elderly woman with acute or convalescent COVID-19.

The chain is built from TRBV6-2 or TRBV6-3 and TRBJ1-2, with TRBD1 identical over 10 bases. After removal of 4 bases from V and 4 bases from J, the junction contained 9 bases not matched to a gene. In germline, CDR1 is MNHEY, CDR2 SVGEGT. The CDR3 is 16 amino acids. Here the CDR3 reads CASSLTGGAAGYGYTF. For the CDR3, the DNA is TGTGCCAGCAGTTTGACAGGGGGCGCGGCGGGCTATGGCTACACCTTC.

V gene TRBV7-6 combines with J gene TRBJ1-3; D ambiguous. This CDR3 has 15 amino acids. Germline V gene lookup returns CDR1 SGHVS and CDR2 FNYEAQ. Trimming took 5 bases from V and 0 from J, leaving 11 bases between them. Here the CDR3 DNA reads TGTGCCAGCAGCCCGGTCAGCGTCTCTGGAAACACCATATATTTT. Its protein product is CASSPVSVSGNTIYF. The full variable domain, with the rest looked up from reference TRBV7-6 and TRBJ1-3, is GAGVSQSPRYKVTKRGQDVALRCDPISGHVSLYWYRQALGQGPEFLTYFNYEAQQDKSGLPNDRFSAERPEGSISTLTIQRTEQRDSAMYRCASSPVSVSGNTIYFGEGSWLTVV.

The chain links TRBV6-2 or TRBV6-3 to TRBJ2-1; TRBD2 aligns across 9 bases. V gave up 3 bases and J gave up 11 bases; unmatched junction bases: 11. The CDR3 is 15 residues long. Germline lookup yields CDR1 MNHEY and CDR2 SVGEGT. CDR3 DNA: TGTGCCAGCAGTTATTCCGCGACTAGCGGTAATAAGCAGTTCTTC. Amino acid sequence: CASSYSATSGNKQFF.